This entry concerns a single TCR beta chain. This entry is derived from a study of blood T cell repertoires in COVID-19. Across the whole study: Nucleic acid was either cDNA or gDNA, and it came from T cells, B-cell-depleted T cells, or PBMCs.

Methods used by the authors: Amplification from reference gene primers served as the basis for estimated nucleated cell counts. The protocol was immunoSEQ multiplex PCR, while the TCRdb copy is restricted to in-frame clones and leaves out a portion. The V and J calls and clone size come from that table; D and trimming were worked out from the DNA. The table lists roughly 29,000 clones, about 90% of them singletons. The CDR3 is 20 residues long. Germline V gene sequence: CDR1 ENHRY, CDR2 SYGVKD. V was clipped by 4 bases and J by 5 bases; unmatched bases: 18. V is TRBV10-3 and J is TRBJ2-5; 14 bases are shared with TRBD2. The source material was peripheral blood. The source is a human donor in a cohort sampled during active COVID-19. The CDR3, as DNA: TGTGCCATCAGTGGGGGACTAGCGGGGGAGCTGGATCACAACAAGGAGACCCAGTACTTC. Translating gives CAISGGLAGELDHNKETQYF.